What follows are 32 T cell receptor beta chains derived from one specimen sequenced in a study of technical replicates of blood from several donors. Measured with immunoSEQ multiplex PCR; TCRdb has only the in-frame clones, and not every one. The sample has under 70,000 clones; about 90% are singletons. The sample comprised T cells isolated from PBMCs. These receptors came from a human donor in good health.

This CDR3 is CASSQTDSTDTQYF. DNA of the CDR3: TGCGCCAGCAGCCAGACGGACTCCACAGATACGCAGTATTTT. The chain uses TRBV4-1 and TRBJ2-3, with D possibly TRBD2 on 5 matching bases. CDR1 is MGHRA, CDR2 YSYEKL, per germline. The CDR3 length is 14 residues. With 3 bases removed from V and 2 bases from J, the gap between germline ends came to 9 bases.

The rearrangement links TRBV2 to TRBJ1-5; D may be TRBD1 (5 bases). Germline V CDR1 and CDR2: SNHLY, FYNNEI. V was pared by 6 bases and J by 2 bases, with 14 bases between. CDR3 length: 15 amino acids. The CDR3, as DNA: TGTGCCAGCAGCCCCCAGGGAATGCGCAATCAGCCCCAGCATTTT. Its translation is CASSPQGMRNQPQHF.

This chain joins TRBV9 and TRBJ2-1, with TRBD2 matching over 12 bases. From germline, CDR1 is SGDLS and CDR2 YYNGEE. V was clipped by 1 base and J by 9 bases; unmatched bases: 8. CDR3 size: 16 residues. The CDR3 nucleotides are TGTGCCAGCAGCGTATGGCTAGCGGGAGGGGACGGTGAGCAGTTCTTC. Translation: CASSVWLAGGDGEQFF.

The chain combines TRBV30 with TRBJ1-6, with 7 nucleotides matching TRBD1. Per the germline V gene, CDR1 is GTSNPN and CDR2 is SVGIG (reference sequence). The CDR3 runs to 15 residues. Trimming cost V 1 base and J 5 bases; bases outside gene matches: 5. The CDR3 DNA sequence: TGTGCCTGGAGTGAAGGGACAGCTAATAATTCACCCCTCCACTTT. Its protein is CAWSEGTANNSPLHF. The whole variable domain, filled in from reference TRBV30 and TRBJ1-6, reads SQTIHQWPATLVQPVGSPLSLECTVEGTSNPNLYWYRQAAGRGLQLLFYSVGIGQISSEVPQNLSASRPQDRQFILSSKKLLLSDSGFYLCAWSEGTANNSPLHFGNGTRLTVT.

The chain couples TRBV27 to TRBJ2-7; a possible D gene is TRBD1 (5 bases). V was cut by 4 bases and J by 4 bases, with 14 bases left in between. This CDR3 is built from 14 residues. Germline values: CDR1 MNHEY, CDR2 SMNVEV (reference sequence). CDR3: CASSSSGMEYEQYF. CDR3 DNA: TGTGCCAGCAGTTCCTCAGGGATGGAGTACGAGCAGTACTTC.

The chain couples TRBV27 to TRBJ2-7; D not certain. CDR3 length: 13 residues. Looked up from germline, CDR1 is MNHEY and CDR2 is SMNVEV (reference sequence). V was cut by 3 bases and J by 1 base, with 7 bases left in between. For the CDR3, the DNA is TGTGCCAGCAGTTTGAGTCGATCCTACGAGCAGTACTTC. It codes for CASSLSRSYEQYF.

V is TRBV9 and J is TRBJ2-1, with a possible D match to TRBD1 (5 bases). The germline V gene encodes CDR1 SGDLS and CDR2 YYNGEE. Between the trimmed V and J ends, which lost 3 bases and 4 bases, there was a span of 8 bases. This CDR3 is 13 amino acids long. CDR3 amino acids: CASSATDYNEQFF. The CDR3 DNA reads TGTGCCAGCAGCGCGACAGATTACAATGAGCAGTTCTTC.

V usage is TRBV4-1 and J usage is TRBJ1-5; no reliable D call. The CDR3 contains 13 residues. Germline CDR1 reads MGHRA; CDR2 reads YSYEKL. V lost 1 base and J 11 bases, leaving 12 bases between the germline ends. CDR3 protein: CASSQVSNTAQHF. CDR3 nucleotide sequence: TGCGCCAGCAGCCAAGTTTCTAATACGGCCCAGCATTTT.

The chain joins TRBV5-1 to TRBJ2-3; maybe TRBD2 (5 bases). Germline CDR1 is SGHRS and CDR2 is YFSETQ. CDR3 size: 16 residues. Trimming took 0 bases from V and 0 from J, leaving 11 bases between them. The CDR3, as DNA: TGCGCCAGCAGCTTGGCGGGAAGTGCTAGCACAGATACGCAGTATTTT. Translation: CASSLAGSASTDTQYF.

V gene TRBV20-1 combines with J gene TRBJ2-3; no reliable D call. The germline gives CDR1 DFQATT, CDR2 SNEGSKA (reference sequence). V shed 2 bases and J shed 9 bases, with 9 bases lying between them. There are 11 residues in the CDR3. The CDR3 nucleotides read TGCAGTGCTAGACTAGGTGTAACGCAGTATTTT. It encodes CSARLGVTQYF.

The chain uses TRBV30 and TRBJ2-2; 9 bases align to TRBD2. The V segment lost 8 bases and the J segment 6 bases; nucleotides outside the gene matches: 7. Germline CDR1 and CDR2: GTSNPN and SVGIG (reference sequence). CDR3 length: 13 amino acids. The CDR3 loop is CASDLAGAGELFF. CDR3 coding DNA: TGTGCCAGTGATTTAGCGGGAGCCGGGGAGCTGTTTTTT.

CDR3 sequence (DNA): TGTGCCAGCAGTTCCCGAGGTGAAAAACTGTTTTTT. Protein: CASSSRGEKLFF. V usage is TRBV27 and J usage is TRBJ1-4; unclear D gene. Germline V gene lookup returns CDR1 MNHEY and CDR2 SMNVEV (reference sequence). This CDR3 is 12 amino acids long. Between the trimmed V and J ends, which lost 4 bases and 7 bases, there was a span of 7 bases. The complete variable domain, with remaining parts taken from reference TRBV27 and TRBJ1-4, reads EAQVTQNPRYLITVTGKKLTVTCSQNMNHEYMSWYRQDPGLGLRQIYYSMNVEVTDKGDVPEGYKVSRKEKRNFPLILESPSPNQTSLYFCASSSRGEKLFFGSGTQLSVL.

Note on this clone: This same CDR3 is encoded by further DNA sequences in the sample. This chain connects TRBV18 to TRBJ1-2; TRBD1 is a possible D gene (6 bases). V lost 3 bases, J lost 3 bases, and 8 bases lay in between. CDR1 is KGHSH, CDR2 LQKENI, per germline. CDR3 length equals 13 residues. CDR3: CASSPSGDYGYTF. CDR3 bases: TGTGCCAGCTCACCCTCAGGGGACTATGGCTACACCTTC.

The chain employs TRBV5-1 and TRBJ1-1; a possible D gene is TRBD1 (6 bases). CDR3 length: 14 amino acids. Germline CDR1 is SGHRS and CDR2 is YFSETQ. V gave up 0 bases and J gave up 7 bases, with 13 bases separating them. The CDR3 here is CASSLEGTLVEAFF. CDR3 nucleotide sequence: TGCGCCAGCAGCTTGGAAGGGACACTCGTTGAAGCTTTCTTT.

The count of this clone is one. The chain employs TRBV4-3 and TRBJ2-7, with D possibly TRBD2 on 5 matching bases. There are 13 residues in the CDR3. Germline assignment: CDR1 LGHNA and CDR2 YSLEER. V shed 4 bases and J shed 13 bases, with 20 bases lying between them. The CDR3 sequence: CASSPPGTRDLYF. The CDR3 DNA follows: TGCGCCAGCAGCCCCCCCGGCACTAGAGATCTCTACTTC.

The sample holds one count of this clone. The rearrangement links TRBV15 to TRBJ1-2; maybe TRBD1 (5 bases). CDR1 and CDR2 from the germline V gene are LNHNV and YYDKDF (reference sequence). V was shortened by 0 bases and J by 13 bases, with 12 bases between the two germline ends. This CDR3 region has 12 residues. CDR3 DNA: TGTGCCACCAGCAGAGATTGGGGCAGGGCCACCTTC. The encoded protein is CATSRDWGRATF.

The chain joins TRBV11-2 to TRBJ2-2; 7 bases match TRBD2. V lost 1 base to trimming and J lost 8 bases; unmatched junction nucleotides: 4. Germline-derived CDR1 and CDR2 are SGHAT and FQNNGV. This CDR3 spans 14 amino acids. This chain's CDR3 is CASSLGGSSGELFF. In DNA, the CDR3 is TGTGCCAGCAGCTTAGGCGGGAGCTCAGGGGAGCTGTTTTTT.

The V gene is TRBV19, the J gene TRBJ2-7; 9 bases align to TRBD1. In germline, CDR1 is LNHDA, CDR2 SQIVND (reference sequence). The length of the CDR3 is 17 residues. The ends lost 6 bases at V and 4 bases at J; junction bases unmatched: 16. Here the CDR3 reads CASRSKGMGQGIYEQYF. DNA of the CDR3: TGTGCCAGTAGATCAAAGGGGATGGGACAGGGTATTTACGAGCAGTACTTC.

This clone appeared once. V gene TRBV10-3 combines with J gene TRBJ2-2; possibly TRBD1 for D (6 bases). This CDR3 region has 17 residues. Germline CDR1 reads ENHRY; CDR2 reads SYGVKD. The V end was cut by 8 bases, the J end by 1 base, with 20 bases between. DNA for the CDR3: TGTGCCATCTCAGGGGCCTTGTCCCTCTTGAACACCGGGGAGCTGTTTTTT. Amino acids: CAISGALSLLNTGELFF.

The chain links TRBV29-1 to TRBJ1-2; 8 bases agree with TRBD1. The V and J ends lost 0 bases and 8 bases, in that order; junction bases with no gene match: 14. Germline values: CDR1 SQVTM, CDR2 ANQGSEA. There are 16 residues in the CDR3. The DNA of the CDR3 is TGCAGCGTTGAAGATGGCGCGGGGACAGGACAGTCCGGCTACACCTTC. This sequence encodes CSVEDGAGTGQSGYTF.

The rearrangement uses TRBV10-3 and TRBJ1-1, with 10 bases lining up with TRBD1. The CDR3 runs to 14 residues. J gave up 5 bases and V 8 bases, and 8 bases lay outside the gene matches. Per germline, CDR1 ENHRY and CDR2 SYGVKD. CDR3 region: CAIGGTGVRTEAFF. The CDR3 nucleotides are TGTGCCATCGGGGGGACAGGGGTAAGAACTGAAGCTTTCTTT.

The genes are TRBV5-1 and TRBJ2-3; D uncertain. V gave up 5 bases and J gave up 5 bases, with 6 bases separating them. The germline gives CDR1 SGHRS, CDR2 YFSETQ. The CDR3 has 11 amino acids. Here the CDR3 reads CASSLVDTQYF. CDR3 sequence (DNA): TGCGCCAGCAGTTTAGTAGATACGCAGTATTTT.

This clone was found once. This rearrangement joins TRBV5-4 to TRBJ2-5; 14 nucleotides align to TRBD2. The CDR3 has 16 residues. Looked up from germline, CDR1 is SGHNT and CDR2 is YYREEE (reference sequence). The ends lost 4 bases at V and 5 bases at J; junction bases unmatched: 7. The CDR3 DNA reads TGTGCCAGCAGCCCGGGACTAGCGGGAGATCGGGAGACCCAGTACTTC. Translation: CASSPGLAGDRETQYF.

The chain joins TRBV5-1 to TRBJ2-5, with 7 bases aligning to TRBD1. The trim removed 5 bases at V and 5 bases at J, leaving 12 bases unmatched. Germline assignment: CDR1 SGHRS and CDR2 YFSETQ. This CDR3 is 15 amino acids long. This CDR3 is CASRRGQDRWETQYF. Here the CDR3 DNA reads TGCGCCAGCAGACGAGGACAGGATAGGTGGGAGACCCAGTACTTC.

The chain is built from TRBV6-4 and TRBJ2-7, with D uncertain. There are 16 residues in the CDR3. Trimming took off 0 bases at V and 0 bases at J, with 12 bases between the two ends. The germline CDR1 and CDR2 sequences are MRHNA and SNTAGT. CDR3 nucleotide sequence: TGTGCCAGCAGTGACTCGCACCCGAGGCCCTCCTACGAGCAGTACTTC. Translating it yields CASSDSHPRPSYEQYF.

This clone was seen just once. The chain employs TRBV6-1 and TRBJ2-7; D is perhaps TRBD2 (6 bases). V lost 9 bases to trimming and J lost 6 bases, with 12 bases between them. Germline V gives CDR1 MNHNS, CDR2 SASEGT. This CDR3 region has 11 residues. CDR3 region: CASLLAPEQYF. The CDR3 DNA reads as TGTGCCAGTCTACTAGCTCCCGAGCAGTACTTC.

This chain uses TRBV4-2 with TRBJ1-2, with D hard to call. CDR1 and CDR2 from the germline V gene are LGHNA and YNFKEQ. The V gene lost 3 bases and the J gene lost 4 bases, with 15 bases spanning the gap. The CDR3 is made up of 15 amino acids. Here the CDR3 DNA reads TGTGCCAGCAGCCAGCCACGGAGCCCCCTCTATGGCTACACCTTC. Encoded protein: CASSQPRSPLYGYTF.

The rearrangement uses TRBV18 and TRBJ2-1; D is possibly TRBD1 (5 bases). Between the trimmed V and J ends, which lost 3 bases and 6 bases, there was a span of 12 bases. The germline CDR1 and CDR2 sequences are KGHSH and LQKENI. This CDR3 is 14 amino acids long. The CDR3 DNA reads as TGTGCCAGCTCACCCTCAGGGCTGGGCAATGAGCAGTTCTTC. It specifies CASSPSGLGNEQFF.

V and J are TRBV4-1 and TRBJ2-5; TRBD1 matches 7 bases. After removal of 4 bases from V and 1 base from J, the junction contained 6 bases not matched to a gene. CDR1 is MGHRA and CDR2 is YSYEKL in the germline V gene. This CDR3 has 15 residues. This CDR3 is CASSLSQGVQETQYF. The CDR3 nucleotides are TGCGCCAGCAGCCTCAGTCAGGGGGTCCAAGAGACCCAGTACTTC.

The rearrangement uses TRBV4-2 and TRBJ2-1, with TRBD2 identical over 11 bases. The J segment lost 7 bases and the V segment lost 4 bases, leaving 6 bases of the junction unmatched. The germline V gene encodes CDR1 LGHNA and CDR2 YNFKEQ. The CDR3 runs 15 residues. CDR3 amino acids: CASSLTSGSGNEQFF. Written as DNA, the CDR3 is TGTGCCAGCAGCCTAACTAGCGGGAGTGGGAATGAGCAGTTCTTC.

The gene calls are TRBV6-5 and TRBJ2-5; D gene uncertain. Per germline, CDR1 MNHEY and CDR2 SVGAGI. Trimming pared 5 bases from V and 1 base from J, leaving 11 bases between. The CDR3 length is 14 residues. The CDR3 sequence: CASSERQPQETQYF. DNA of the CDR3: TGTGCCAGCAGTGAACGACAACCCCAAGAGACCCAGTACTTC.

The J gene is TRBJ1-5, the V gene TRBV6-6; the D gene is possibly TRBD1 (6 bases). Trimming removed 5 bases from V and 1 base from J, with 12 bases in between. The germline V gene has CDR1 MNHNY and CDR2 SVGAGI (reference sequence). The CDR3 consists of 15 residues. This chain's CDR3 is CASSLTGNSNQPQHF. The DNA for the CDR3 is TGTGCCAGCAGTCTTACAGGGAACAGCAATCAGCCCCAGCATTTT.